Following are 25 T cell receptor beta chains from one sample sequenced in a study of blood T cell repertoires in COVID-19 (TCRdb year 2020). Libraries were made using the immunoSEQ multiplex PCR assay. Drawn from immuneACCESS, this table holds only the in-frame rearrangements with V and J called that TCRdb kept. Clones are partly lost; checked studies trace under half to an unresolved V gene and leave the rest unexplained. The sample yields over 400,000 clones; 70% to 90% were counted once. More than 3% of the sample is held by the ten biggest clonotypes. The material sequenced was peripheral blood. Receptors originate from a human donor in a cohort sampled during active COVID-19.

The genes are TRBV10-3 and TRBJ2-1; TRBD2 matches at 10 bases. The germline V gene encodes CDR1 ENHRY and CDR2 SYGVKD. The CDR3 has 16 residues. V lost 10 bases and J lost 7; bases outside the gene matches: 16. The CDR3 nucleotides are TGTGCCACCAGAGAGGAAGTTCTAGCGGGAGAAAATGAGCAGTTCTTC. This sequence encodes CATREEVLAGENEQFF.

The CDR3 nucleotides are TGTGCCAGCAGCTTGGCCAAGGACAGGGTGAAAGAGACCCAGTACTTC. Amino acids: CASSLAKDRVKETQYF. The rearrangement links TRBV5-4 to TRBJ2-5; TRBD1 matches 8 bases. There are 16 residues in the CDR3. Trimming took 0 bases from V and 3 from J; bases not matched to a gene: 7. Germline V gives CDR1 SGHNT, CDR2 YYREEE (reference sequence).

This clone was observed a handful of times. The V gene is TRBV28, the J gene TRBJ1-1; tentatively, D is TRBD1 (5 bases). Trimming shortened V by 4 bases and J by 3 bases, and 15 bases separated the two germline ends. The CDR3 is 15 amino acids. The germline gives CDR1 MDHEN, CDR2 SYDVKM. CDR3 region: CASSSWGSSDTEAFF. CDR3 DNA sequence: TGTGCCAGCAGTTCGTGGGGCTCCTCGGACACTGAAGCTTTCTTT.

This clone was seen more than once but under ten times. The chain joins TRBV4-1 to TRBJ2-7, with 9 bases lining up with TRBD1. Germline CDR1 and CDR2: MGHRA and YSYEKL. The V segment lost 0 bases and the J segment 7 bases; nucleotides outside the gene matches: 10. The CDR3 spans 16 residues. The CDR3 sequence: CASSQDFGTGPREQYF. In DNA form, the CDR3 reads TGCGCCAGCAGCCAAGACTTCGGGACAGGGCCGAGGGAGCAGTACTTC.

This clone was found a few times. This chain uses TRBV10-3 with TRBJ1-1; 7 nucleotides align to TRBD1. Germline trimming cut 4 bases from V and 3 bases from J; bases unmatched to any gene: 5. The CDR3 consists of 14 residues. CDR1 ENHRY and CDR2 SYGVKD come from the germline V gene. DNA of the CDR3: TGTGCCATCAGTGCACAGGGGAAGGACACTGAAGCTTTCTTT. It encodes CAISAQGKDTEAFF.

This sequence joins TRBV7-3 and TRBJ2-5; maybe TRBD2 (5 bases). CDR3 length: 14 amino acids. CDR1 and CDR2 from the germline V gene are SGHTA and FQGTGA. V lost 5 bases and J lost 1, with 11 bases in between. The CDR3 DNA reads TGTGCCAGCAGCCGCGAGGGCCCCCAAGAGACCCAGTACTTC. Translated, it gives CASSREGPQETQYF. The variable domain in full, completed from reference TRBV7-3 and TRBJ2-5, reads GAGVSQTPSNKVTEKGKYVELRCDPISGHTALYWYRQSLGQGPEFLIYFQGTGAADDSGLPNDRFFAVRPEGSVSTLKIQRTERGDSAVYLCASSREGPQETQYFGPGTRLLVL.

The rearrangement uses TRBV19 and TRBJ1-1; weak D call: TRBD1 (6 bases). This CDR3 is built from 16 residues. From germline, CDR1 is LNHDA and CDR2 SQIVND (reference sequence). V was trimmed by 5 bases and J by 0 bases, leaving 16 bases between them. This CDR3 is CASSPLTGRVNTEAFF. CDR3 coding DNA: TGTGCCAGTAGTCCCCTTACAGGGCGGGTGAACACTGAAGCTTTCTTT.

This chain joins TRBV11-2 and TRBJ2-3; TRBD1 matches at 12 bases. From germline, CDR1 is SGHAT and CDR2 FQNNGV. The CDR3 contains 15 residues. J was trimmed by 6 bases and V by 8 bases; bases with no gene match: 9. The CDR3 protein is CASCRDRGRVDTQYF. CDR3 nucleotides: TGTGCCAGCTGCCGGGACAGGGGGCGCGTGGATACGCAGTATTTT.

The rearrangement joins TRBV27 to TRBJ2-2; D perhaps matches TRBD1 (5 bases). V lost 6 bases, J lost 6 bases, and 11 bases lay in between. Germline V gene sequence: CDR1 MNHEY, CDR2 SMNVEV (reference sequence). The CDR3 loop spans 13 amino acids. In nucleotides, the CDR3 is TGTGCCAGCAGCTACTCAGGGCCCGGGGAGCTGTTTTTT. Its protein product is CASSYSGPGELFF.

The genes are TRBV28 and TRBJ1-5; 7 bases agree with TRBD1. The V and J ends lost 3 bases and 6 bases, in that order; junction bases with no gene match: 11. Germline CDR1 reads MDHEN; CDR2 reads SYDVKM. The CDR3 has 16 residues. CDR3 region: CASSFIKGAAGQPQHF. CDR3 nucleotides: TGTGCCAGCAGTTTTATAAAGGGGGCGGCCGGTCAGCCCCAGCATTTT.

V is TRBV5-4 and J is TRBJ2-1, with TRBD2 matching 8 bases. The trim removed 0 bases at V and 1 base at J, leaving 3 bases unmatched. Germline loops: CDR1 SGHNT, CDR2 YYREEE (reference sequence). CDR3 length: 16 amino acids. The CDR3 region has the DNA TGTGCCAGCAGCTTGGCGGGCGGGAGGTCCTACAATGAGCAGTTCTTC. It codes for CASSLAGGRSYNEQFF. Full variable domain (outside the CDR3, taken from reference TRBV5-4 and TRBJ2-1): ETGVTQSPTHLIKTRGQQVTLRCSSQSGHNTVSWYQQALGQGPQFIFQYYREEENGRGNFPPRFSGLQFPNYSSELNVNALELDDSALYLCASSLAGGRSYNEQFFGPGTRLTVL.

The CDR3 here is CASHDPTDRSSYNEQFF. In DNA form, the CDR3 reads TGTGCCAGCCACGACCCGACTGACCGGAGCTCCTACAATGAGCAGTTCTTC. V is TRBV7-8 and J is TRBJ2-1; D ambiguous. The CDR3 has 17 amino acids. CDR1 and CDR2 from the germline V gene are SGHVS and FQNEAQ. V was shortened by 8 bases and J by 0 bases, with 20 bases between the two germline ends.

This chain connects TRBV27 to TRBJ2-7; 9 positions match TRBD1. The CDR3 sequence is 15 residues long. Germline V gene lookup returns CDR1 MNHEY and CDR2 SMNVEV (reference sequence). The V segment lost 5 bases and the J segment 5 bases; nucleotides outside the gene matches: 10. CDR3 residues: CASSPLGQGNHEQYF. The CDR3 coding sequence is TGTGCCAGCAGTCCCCTGGGACAGGGCAACCACGAGCAGTACTTC.

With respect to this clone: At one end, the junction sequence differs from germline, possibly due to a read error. CDR3 sequence (DNA): TGTGCCACCAGCAGAGATTACGCTAGCGGGAGCATAGATACGCAGTATTTT. This translates into CATSRDYASGSIDTQYF. The rearrangement joins TRBV15 to TRBJ2-3; TRBD2 aligns across 10 bases. Germline CDR1 LNHNV, CDR2 YYDKDF (reference sequence). The CDR3 is made up of 17 amino acids.

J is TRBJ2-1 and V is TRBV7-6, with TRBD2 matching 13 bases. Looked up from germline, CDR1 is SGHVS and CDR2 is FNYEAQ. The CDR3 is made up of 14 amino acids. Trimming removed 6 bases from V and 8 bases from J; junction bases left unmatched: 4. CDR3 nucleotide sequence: TGTGCCAGCAGGGGAGGACTAGCGGGAGATGAGCAGTTCTTC. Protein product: CASRGGLAGDEQFF.

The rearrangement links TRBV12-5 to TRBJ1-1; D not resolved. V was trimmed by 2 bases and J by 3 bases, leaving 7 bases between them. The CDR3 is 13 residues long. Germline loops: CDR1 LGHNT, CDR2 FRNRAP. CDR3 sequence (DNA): TGTGCTAGTGGTTTGCGGCGGTACACTGAAGCTTTCTTT. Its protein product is CASGLRRYTEAFF.

The CDR3 sequence is CASSTSRDSRETQYF. In DNA, the CDR3 is TGTGCCAGTAGTACCTCTCGGGACTCCCGCGAGACCCAGTACTTC. This chain joins TRBV19 and TRBJ2-5; D is perhaps TRBD2 (6 bases). The germline CDR1 and CDR2 sequences are LNHDA and SQIVND (reference sequence). V lost 4 bases, J lost 5 bases, and 17 bases lay in between. The CDR3 length is 15 residues.

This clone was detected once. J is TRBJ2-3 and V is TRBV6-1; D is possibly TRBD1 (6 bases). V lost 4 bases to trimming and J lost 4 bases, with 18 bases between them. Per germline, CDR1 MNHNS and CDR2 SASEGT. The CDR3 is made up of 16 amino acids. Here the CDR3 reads CASSVDWGTRADTQYF. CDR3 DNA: TGTGCCAGCAGTGTGGACTGGGGGACAAGGGCAGATACGCAGTATTTT.

CDR3 sequence: CASSSLGTGSSSPLHF. The CDR3 DNA reads TGTGCCAGCAGTTCTCTCGGGACAGGGTCGTCATCACCCCTCCACTTT. The chain recombines TRBV28 with TRBJ1-6; 9 nucleotides match TRBD1. Per the germline V gene, CDR1 is MDHEN and CDR2 is SYDVKM. The CDR3 has 16 amino acids. V lost 4 bases and J lost 10; bases outside the gene matches: 11.

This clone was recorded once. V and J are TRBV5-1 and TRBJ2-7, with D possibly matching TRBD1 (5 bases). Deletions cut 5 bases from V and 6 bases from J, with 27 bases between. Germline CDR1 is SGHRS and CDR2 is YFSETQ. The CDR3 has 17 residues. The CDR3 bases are TGCGCCAGCAGAGGGTGGAGTGGGGCCGAGGTCCAGGGCGAGCAGTACTTC. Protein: CASRGWSGAEVQGEQYF.

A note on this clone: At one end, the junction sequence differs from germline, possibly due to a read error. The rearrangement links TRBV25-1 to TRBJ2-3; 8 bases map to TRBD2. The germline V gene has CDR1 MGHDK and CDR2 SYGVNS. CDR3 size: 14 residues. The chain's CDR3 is CASSEHLSGSGLSF. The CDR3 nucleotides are TGTGCCAGCAGTGAGCACCTGAGCGGGAGTGGATTGTCTTTT.

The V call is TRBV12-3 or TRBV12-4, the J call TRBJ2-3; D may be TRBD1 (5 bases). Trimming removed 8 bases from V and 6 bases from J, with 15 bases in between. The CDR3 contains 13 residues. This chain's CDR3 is CASETGLGDTQYF. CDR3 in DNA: TGTGCCAGCGAAACAGGTCTCGGGGATACGCAGTATTTT.

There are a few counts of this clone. The CDR3 is CASSLKAGLTEAFF. CDR3 sequence (DNA): TGTGCCAGCAGCTTAAAAGCGGGTCTCACTGAAGCTTTCTTT. The chain is built from TRBV7-2 and TRBJ1-1; D ambiguous. Germline V lookup: CDR1 SGHTA, CDR2 FQGNSA. V was cut by 2 bases and J by 4 bases, with 11 bases left in between. The CDR3 extends over 14 amino acids.

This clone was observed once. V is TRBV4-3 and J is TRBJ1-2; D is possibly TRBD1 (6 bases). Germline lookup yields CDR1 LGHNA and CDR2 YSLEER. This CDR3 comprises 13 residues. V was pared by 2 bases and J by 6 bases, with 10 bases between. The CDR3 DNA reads TGCGCCAGCAGCCAATCGCCAGGGGATGGCTACACCTTC. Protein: CASSQSPGDGYTF.

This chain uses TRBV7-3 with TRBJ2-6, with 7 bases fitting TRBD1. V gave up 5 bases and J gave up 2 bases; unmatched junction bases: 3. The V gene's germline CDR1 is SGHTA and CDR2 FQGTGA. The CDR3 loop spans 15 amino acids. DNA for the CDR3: TGTGCCAGCAGCCCTGACAGGGCTGGGGCCAACGTCCTGACTTTC. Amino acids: CASSPDRAGANVLTF.